Listed below are T cell receptor beta chains from one sample, sequenced in a study of monozygotic twins with inflammatory bowel disease. One entry per CDR3 protein, without DNA, is what TCRdb gives after re-calling the 5' RACE reads. This repertoire includes roughly 100,000 distinct CDR3 sequences. Sequencing was done on a sample of blood. The receptor set was obtained from a human donor with ulcerative colitis or Crohn's disease, or a healthy co-twin of an affected twin (not recorded which). Both conserved end residues are part of each CDR3.

v_gene,j_gene,CDR3aa
TRBV24-1,TRBJ2-1,CATILRAGRGPAMEQFF
TRBV4-2,TRBJ2-1,CASSQVWQPSTSGRGNEQFF
TRBV29-1,TRBJ2-1,CSGTPLRDYSEQFF
TRBV4-3,TRBJ2-7,CASSTQPDGAYEQYF
TRBV9,TRBJ2-7,CASSVAGRTYEQYF
TRBV19,TRBJ2-3,CASWGVDSDTQYF
TRBV12-3/TRBV12-4,TRBJ2-1,CASSLESRTGVLSRSYNEQFF
TRBV19,TRBJ1-1,CASIPDRGRLTKAFF
TRBV7-9,TRBJ2-7,CASSLALEQYF
TRBV28,TRBJ1-5,CASKLQGVRKPQHF
TRBV7-2,TRBJ1-2,CASSADTRLYGYTF
TRBV28,TRBJ2-3,CASSLWGRTDTQYF
TRBV14,TRBJ1-4,CASSQWGQGRQKLFF
TRBV25-1,TRBJ2-7,CASSEVGGRGEQYF
TRBV10-3,TRBJ2-1,CAISDRADEQFF
TRBV7-2,TRBJ2-5,CASSFGPKQETQYF
TRBV5-6,TRBJ1-1,CASRLGWVNTEAFF
TRBV7-2,TRBJ2-1,CASSSNDRYYNEQFF
TRBV30,TRBJ2-2,CAWSVQAATGELFF
TRBV6-5,TRBJ1-2,CASSYGGPNPYGYTF
TRBV6-2/TRBV6-3,TRBJ2-5,CASSYTISSGRIDPQETQYF
TRBV6-6,TRBJ2-5,CASIPGGLAETQYF
TRBV6-2/TRBV6-3,TRBJ1-6,CASSGGFSPLHF
TRBV5-6,TRBJ1-5,CASSLGGSSNQPQHF
TRBV24-1,TRBJ2-1,CATGAGGPHEQFF